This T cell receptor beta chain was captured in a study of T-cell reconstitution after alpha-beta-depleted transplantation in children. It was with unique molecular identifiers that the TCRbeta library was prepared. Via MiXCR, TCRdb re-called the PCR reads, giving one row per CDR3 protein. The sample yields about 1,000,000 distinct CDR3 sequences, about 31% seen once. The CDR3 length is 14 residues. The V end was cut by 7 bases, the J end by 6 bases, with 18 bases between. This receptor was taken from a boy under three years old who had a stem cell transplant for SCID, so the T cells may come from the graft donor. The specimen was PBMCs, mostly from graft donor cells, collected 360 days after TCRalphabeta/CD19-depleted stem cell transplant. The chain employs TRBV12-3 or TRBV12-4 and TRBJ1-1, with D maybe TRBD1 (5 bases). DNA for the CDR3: TGTGCCAGCATTTCCCCTGGGGGGGGGGCTGAAGCTTTCTTT. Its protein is CASISPGGGAEAFF.